This T cell receptor (beta chain) was sequenced for a study of shared clonotypes between healthy human individuals. Overall study: Per-donor plates numbered three CD4 naive, three CD4 memory, two CD8 naive and one CD8 memory.

V lost 5 bases and J lost 4; bases outside the gene matches: 7. CDR3 length equals 14 residues. Germline CDR1 and CDR2: SEHNR and FQNEAQ (reference sequence). Measured with immunoSEQ multiplex PCR; TCRdb has only the in-frame clones, and not every one. The sample yields roughly 2.4 million clones, approximately 96% seen once. The sample was naive CD4+ T cells sorted from blood. Subset indicated: CD45RA+ positively selected. This chain uses TRBV7-9 with TRBJ1-1; 7 bases fit TRBD1. The sequence derives from a man between 18 and 29 years old in good health. The CDR3 sequence: CASSRKSGGTEAFF. DNA of the CDR3: TGTGCCAGCAGCCGGAAATCAGGGGGCACTGAAGCTTTCTTT. Full variable domain (outside the CDR3, taken from reference TRBV7-9 and TRBJ1-1): DTGVSQNPRHKITKRGQNVTFRCDPISEHNRLYWYRQTLGQGPEFLTYFQNEAQLEKSRLLSDRFSAERPKGSFSTLEIQRTEQGDSAMYLCASSRKSGGTEAFFGQGTRLTVV.